This T cell receptor (beta chain) is drawn from a study of T cells after yellow fever vaccination. Study-level results: When the response was secondary, it was weaker but reached its peak faster, day 5 versus 15. Post-booster reappearance was seen for most primary-vaccination clones (roughly 96% CD4, about 90% CD8).

V lost 1 base, J lost 6 bases, and 13 bases lay in between. The CDR3 consists of 15 residues. Germline lookup yields CDR1 MNHNS and CDR2 SASEGT. There are a few counts of this clonotype. The target antigen is unknown. TCR cDNA, made by 5'RACE template switching, carried an added universal primer site and UMIs. MiXCR, applied by TCRdb to the 5' RACE reads, yields one record per CDR3 protein. The sample has approximately 350,000 distinct CDR3 sequences, 11% seen once. This specimen consisted of PBMCs, obtained on the day of the first yellow fever vaccination. The genes are TRBV6-1 and TRBJ1-5; possibly TRBD1 for D (6 bases). The TCR originated in a man younger than 35 who received the YFV17D yellow fever vaccine. CDR3 loop: CASSEVGGVRQPQHF. The CDR3 region has the DNA TGTGCCAGCAGTGAAGTAGGGGGAGTTCGTCAGCCCCAGCATTTT.